This TCR beta chain was recovered during a study of identical twins. The CDR3 sequence is 14 residues long. After removal of 2 bases from V and 5 bases from J, the junction contained 4 bases not matched to a gene. Germline loops: CDR1 GTSNPN, CDR2 SVGIG (reference sequence). A universal primer site came from template switching; cDNA carried unique molecular identifiers. Using its own MiXCR run on the 5' RACE reads, TCRdb lists one record per CDR3 protein. The sample holds roughly 470,000 distinct CDR3 sequences, roughly an eighth seen once. This sample was shared with a second study, whose subject was yellow fever vaccine responses in identical twins. Turning to that study: Twins showed a vaccine T cell response that reportedly seemed partly convergent, partly personalized.

Sequencing used CD4+ T cells sorted from blood. This sequence originates from a woman younger than 35 in good health. The rearrangement joins TRBV30 to TRBJ2-1, with 9 bases lining up with TRBD2. CDR3 DNA: TGTGCCTGGAGTCCGGGACTAGCCAACAATGAGCAGTTCTTC. It encodes CAWSPGLANNEQFF.